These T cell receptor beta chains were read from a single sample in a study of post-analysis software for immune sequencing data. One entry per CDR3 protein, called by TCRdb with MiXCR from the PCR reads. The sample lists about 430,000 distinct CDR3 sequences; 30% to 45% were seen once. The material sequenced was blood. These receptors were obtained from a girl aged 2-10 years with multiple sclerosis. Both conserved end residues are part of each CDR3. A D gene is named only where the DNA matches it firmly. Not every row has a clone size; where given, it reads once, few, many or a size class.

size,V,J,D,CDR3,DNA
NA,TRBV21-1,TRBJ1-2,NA,CASSKARTVRTNYGYTF,TGTGCCAGCAGCAAAGCACGGACAGTTAGAACTAACTATGGCTACACCTTC
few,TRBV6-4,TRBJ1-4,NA,CASPSGDNEKLFF,TGTGCCAGCCCCTCGGGGGATAATGAAAAACTGTTTTTT
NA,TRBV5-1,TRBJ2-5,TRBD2,CASSLMWGSGGNQETQYF,TGCGCCAGCAGCTTGATGTGGGGAAGCGGGGGTAACCAAGAGACCCAGTACTTC
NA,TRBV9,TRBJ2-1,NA,CASSVVGLSYNEQFF,TGTGCCAGCAGCGTAGTTGGTCTCTCCTACAATGAGCAGTTCTTC
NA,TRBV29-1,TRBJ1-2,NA,CSVDGNYGYTF,TGCAGCGTTGATGGCAACTATGGCTACACCTTC
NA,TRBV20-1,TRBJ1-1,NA,CSAPDRFMNTEAFF,TGCAGTGCTCCCGACAGATTCATGAACACTGAAGCTTTCTTT
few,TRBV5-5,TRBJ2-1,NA,CASSLPGRTYNEQFF,TGTGCCAGCAGCTTGCCCGGACGCACCTACAATGAGCAGTTCTTC
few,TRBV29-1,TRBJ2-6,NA,CSVEMDESSGANVLTF,TGCAGCGTTGAGATGGACGAGAGCTCTGGGGCCAACGTCCTGACTTTC
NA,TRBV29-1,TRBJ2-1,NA,CSAGVREQFF,TGCAGCGCAGGGGTTCGTGAGCAGTTCTTC
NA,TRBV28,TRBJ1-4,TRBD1,CASSFYTDRGPTTNEKLFF,TGTGCCAGCAGTTTCTATACAGACAGGGGGCCCACAACTAATGAAAAACTGTTTTTT
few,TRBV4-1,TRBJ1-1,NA,CASSQGLSVAFF,TGCGCCAGCAGCCAAGGATTATCTGTCGCTTTCTTT
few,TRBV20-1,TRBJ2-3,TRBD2,CSAGTSGLDTQYF,TGCAGTGCAGGGACTAGCGGTTTAGATACGCAGTATTTT
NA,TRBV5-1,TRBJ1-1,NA,CASYRDILESTEAFF,TGCGCCAGCTACCGGGACATTTTGGAATCCACTGAAGCTTTCTTT
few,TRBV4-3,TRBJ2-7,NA,CASSQDSLSYEQYF,TGCGCCAGCAGCCAAGATAGTCTGTCCTACGAGCAGTACTTC
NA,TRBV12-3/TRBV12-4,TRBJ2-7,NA,CASSITTVSYEQYF,TGTGCCAGCAGTATCACAACAGTATCCTACGAGCAGTACTTC
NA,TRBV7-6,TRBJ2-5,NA,CASRIQGLQETQYF,TGTGCCAGCAGGATACAGGGACTCCAAGAGACCCAGTACTTC
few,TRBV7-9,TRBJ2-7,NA,CASSPGPLNEQYF,TGTGCCAGCAGCCCAGGCCCTCTGAACGAGCAGTACTTC
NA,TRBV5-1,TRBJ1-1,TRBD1,CASTSRTGENTEAFF,TGCGCCAGCACCTCCCGGACAGGGGAGAACACTGAAGCTTTCTTT
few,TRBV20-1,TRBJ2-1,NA,CSAQGLQNEQFF,TGCAGTGCCCAGGGACTCCAAAATGAGCAGTTCTTC
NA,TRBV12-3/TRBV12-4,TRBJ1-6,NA,CASSSDRLTNSPLHF,TGTGCCAGCAGTAGCGACAGGCTAACTAATTCACCCCTCCACTTT
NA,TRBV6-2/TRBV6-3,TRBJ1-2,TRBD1,CASSYRGQAYGYTF,TGTGCCAGCAGTTACCGGGGACAGGCCTATGGCTACACCTTC
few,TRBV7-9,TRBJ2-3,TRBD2,CASSSLAGVTDTQYF,TGTGCCAGCAGCTCACTAGCGGGAGTCACAGATACGCAGTATTTT
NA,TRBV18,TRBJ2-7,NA,CASSPNRAQQYF,TGTGCCAGCTCACCAAACAGGGCTCAGCAGTACTTC
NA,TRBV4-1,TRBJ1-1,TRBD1,CASSPRTGEAFF,TGCGCCAGCAGCCCCCGGACAGGTGAAGCTTTCTTT
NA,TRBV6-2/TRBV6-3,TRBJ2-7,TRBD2,CASSYSPAGGPYEQYF,TGTGCCAGCAGTTACTCGCCAGCGGGAGGACCCTACGAGCAGTACTTC
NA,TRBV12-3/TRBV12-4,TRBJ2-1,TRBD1,CASSFLGQYNEQFF,TGTGCCAGCAGTTTCCTGGGACAGTACAATGAGCAGTTCTTC
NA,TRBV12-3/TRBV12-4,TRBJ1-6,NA,CASWGYNSPLHF,TGTGCCAGCTGGGGGTATAATTCACCCCTCCACTTT
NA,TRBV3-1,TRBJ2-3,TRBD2,CASSRLGLAGITDTQYF,TGTGCCAGCAGCCGCCTGGGACTAGCGGGTATCACAGATACGCAGTATTTT
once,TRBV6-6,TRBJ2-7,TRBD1,CASRPGQATYEQYF,TGTGCCAGCAGACCGGGACAGGCAACCTACGAGCAGTACTTC
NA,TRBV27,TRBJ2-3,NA,CASNLLGRTRTDTQYF,TGTGCCAGCAACCTCCTAGGGCGGACCCGCACAGATACGCAGTATTTT
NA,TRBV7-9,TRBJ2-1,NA,CASSLAGVALSSYNEQFF,TGTGCCAGCAGCTTGGCCGGGGTAGCGTTAAGCTCCTACAATGAGCAGTTCTTC
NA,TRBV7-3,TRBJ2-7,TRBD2,CASSSSSGDYEQYF,TGTGCCAGCAGCTCATCTAGCGGGGACTACGAGCAGTACTTC
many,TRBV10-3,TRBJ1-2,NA,CAITLTGSGYGYTF,TGTGCCATCACCTTGACAGGTTCGGGCTATGGCTACACCTTC
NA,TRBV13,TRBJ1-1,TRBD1,CASSFRRGVEAFF,TGTGCCAGCAGCTTCCGCAGGGGGGTTGAAGCTTTCTTT
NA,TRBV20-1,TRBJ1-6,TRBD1,CSAREDRGYSPLHF,TGCAGTGCTAGAGAAGACAGGGGCTATTCACCCCTCCACTTT
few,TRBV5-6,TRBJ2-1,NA,CASSVAVAVPYNEQFF,TGTGCCAGCAGCGTTGCCGTGGCGGTACCTTACAATGAGCAGTTCTTC
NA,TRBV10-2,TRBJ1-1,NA,CASRQEGCTEAFF,TGCGCCAGCCGACAGGAGGGGTGCACTGAAGCTTTCTTT
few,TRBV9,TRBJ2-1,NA,CASSVGGASYNEQFF,TGTGCCAGCAGCGTAGGTGGAGCATCCTACAATGAGCAGTTCTTC
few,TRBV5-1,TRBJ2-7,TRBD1,CASSLYRRQGHHEQYF,TGCGCCAGCAGCTTGTATCGGAGACAGGGGCACCACGAGCAGTACTTC
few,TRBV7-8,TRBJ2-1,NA,CASSLAHYQMLSSYNEQFF,TGTGCCAGCAGCTTAGCCCACTACCAAATGCTGAGCTCCTACAATGAGCAGTTCTTC
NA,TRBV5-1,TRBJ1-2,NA,CASSLFLAPDGYTF,TGCGCCAGCAGCTTGTTTCTGGCGCCCGACGGCTACACCTTC
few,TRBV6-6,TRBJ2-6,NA,CASSYSPWVGANVLTF,TGTGCCAGCAGTTACTCGCCTTGGGTTGGGGCCAACGTCCTGACTTTC
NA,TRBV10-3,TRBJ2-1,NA,CAISGGPGDNEQFF,TGTGCCATCAGTGGGGGCCCGGGGGACAATGAGCAGTTCTTC
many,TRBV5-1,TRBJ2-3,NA,CASSLATSTDTQYF,TGCGCCAGCAGCTTGGCTACAAGCACAGATACGCAGTATTTT
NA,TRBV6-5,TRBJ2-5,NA,CASRNGSPAYF,TGTGCCAGCAGGAACGGGAGCCCCGCGTACTTC